This T cell receptor (beta chain) was documented in a study of vaccination effects on CD4 cells after COVID-19. The germline CDR1 and CDR2 sequences are LNHNV and YYDKDF (reference sequence). The CDR3 covers 14 residues. The germline V and J ends were trimmed by 8 bases and 0 bases, with 13 bases remaining between them. In regard to this clone: As yet, its antigen is unknown.

Antigen-specific CD4+ T cells were expanded with viral peptide pools in the ViraFEST assay before sequencing. Cultured cells yielded isolated CD4+ T cells after 10 to 11 days. Each participant was given two doses of one vaccine (BNT162b2 or mRNA-1273). A half-volume exchange with IL-2 medium occurred on days 3 and 7. The protocol was immunoSEQ multiplex PCR, while the TCRdb copy is restricted to in-frame clones and leaves out a portion. This sample carries just under 30,000 clones, about 74% of them seen once, and the ten largest clones take roughly 15%. Source: CD4+ T cells from PBMCs cultured with HCoV-OC43 spike peptides, taken after COVID-19 vaccination. This sample's subset: HCoV-OC43 spike overlapping peptide pool stimulation. This sequence joins TRBV15 and TRBJ1-1; D gene uncertain. This sequence originates from a human donor who received a COVID-19 vaccine. The CDR3 DNA sequence: TGTGCCACCCGCCCTACAGTAATGAACACTGAAGCTTTCTTT. It translates to CATRPTVMNTEAFF.